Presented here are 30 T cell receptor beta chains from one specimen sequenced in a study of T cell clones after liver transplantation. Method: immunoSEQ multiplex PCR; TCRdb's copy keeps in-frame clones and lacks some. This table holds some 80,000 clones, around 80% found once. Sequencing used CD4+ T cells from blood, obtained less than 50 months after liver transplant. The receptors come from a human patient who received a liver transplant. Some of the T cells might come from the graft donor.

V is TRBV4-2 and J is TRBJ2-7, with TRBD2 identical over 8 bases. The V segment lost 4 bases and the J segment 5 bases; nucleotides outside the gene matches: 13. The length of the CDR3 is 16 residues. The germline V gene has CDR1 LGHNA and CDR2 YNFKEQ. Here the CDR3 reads CASSLPSRAGAHEQYF. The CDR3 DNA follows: TGTGCCAGCAGCCTTCCCTCCCGAGCGGGAGCCCACGAGCAGTACTTC.

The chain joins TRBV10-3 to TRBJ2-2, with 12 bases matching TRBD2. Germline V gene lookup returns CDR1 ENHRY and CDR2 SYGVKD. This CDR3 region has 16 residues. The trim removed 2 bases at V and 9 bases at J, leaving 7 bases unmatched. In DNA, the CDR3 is TGTGCCATCAGTGAGCCCCTGACTAGCGGGAGCCGGGAGCTGTTTTTT. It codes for CAISEPLTSGSRELFF.

The CDR3 bases are TGTGCCAGCAGATCTCTGGCACCTCAGGCTAATGAAAAACTGTTTTTT. Protein product: CASRSLAPQANEKLFF. J is TRBJ1-4 and V is TRBV28; D ambiguous. The V end was cut by 6 bases, the J end by 3 bases, with 17 bases between. The CDR3 has 16 residues. CDR1 and CDR2 (germline): MDHEN, SYDVKM.

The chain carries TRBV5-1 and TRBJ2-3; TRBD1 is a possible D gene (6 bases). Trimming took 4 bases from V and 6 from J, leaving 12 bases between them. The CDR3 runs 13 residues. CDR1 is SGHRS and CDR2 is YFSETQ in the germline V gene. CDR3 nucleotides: TGCGCCAGCAGCCTGGGAAGGGGGGATACGCAGTATTTT. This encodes CASSLGRGDTQYF.

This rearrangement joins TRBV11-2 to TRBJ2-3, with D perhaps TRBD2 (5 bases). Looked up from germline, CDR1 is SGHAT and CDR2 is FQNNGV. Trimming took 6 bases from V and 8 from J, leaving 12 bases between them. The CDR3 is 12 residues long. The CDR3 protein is CASRSAGVTQYF. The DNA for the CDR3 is TGTGCCAGCAGATCCGCCGGGGTTACGCAGTATTTT.

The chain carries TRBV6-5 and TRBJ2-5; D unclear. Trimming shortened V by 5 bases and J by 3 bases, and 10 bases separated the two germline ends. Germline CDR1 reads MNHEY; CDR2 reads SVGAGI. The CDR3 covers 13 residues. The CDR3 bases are TGTGCCAGCAGTCTCAGACGGGAAGAGACCCAGTACTTC. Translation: CASSLRREETQYF.

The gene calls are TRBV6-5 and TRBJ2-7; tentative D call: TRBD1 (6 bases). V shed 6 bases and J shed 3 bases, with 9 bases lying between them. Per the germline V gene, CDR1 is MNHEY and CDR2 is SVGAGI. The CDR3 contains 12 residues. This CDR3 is CASRKQGYEQYF. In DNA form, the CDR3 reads TGTGCCAGCAGAAAACAGGGCTACGAGCAGTACTTC.

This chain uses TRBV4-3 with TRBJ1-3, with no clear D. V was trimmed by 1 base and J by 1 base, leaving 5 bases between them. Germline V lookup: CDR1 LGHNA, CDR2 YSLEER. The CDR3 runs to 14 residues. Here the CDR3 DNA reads TGCGCCAGCAGCCAAGGGCGTTCTGGAAACACCATATATTTT. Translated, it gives CASSQGRSGNTIYF.

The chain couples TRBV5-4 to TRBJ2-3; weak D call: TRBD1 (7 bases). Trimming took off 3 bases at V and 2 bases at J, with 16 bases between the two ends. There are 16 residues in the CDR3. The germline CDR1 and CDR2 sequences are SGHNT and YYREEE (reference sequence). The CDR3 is CASSSPRGTDTDTQYF. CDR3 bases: TGTGCCAGCAGCTCCCCCCGGGGGACAGACACAGATACGCAGTATTTT.

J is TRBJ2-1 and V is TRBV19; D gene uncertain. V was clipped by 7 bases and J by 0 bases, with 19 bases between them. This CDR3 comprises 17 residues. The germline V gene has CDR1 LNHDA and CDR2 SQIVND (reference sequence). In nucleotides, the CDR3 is TGTGCCAGTATAAGCCAGCACTCCTTAAGCTCCTACAATGAGCAGTTCTTC. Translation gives CASISQHSLSSYNEQFF.

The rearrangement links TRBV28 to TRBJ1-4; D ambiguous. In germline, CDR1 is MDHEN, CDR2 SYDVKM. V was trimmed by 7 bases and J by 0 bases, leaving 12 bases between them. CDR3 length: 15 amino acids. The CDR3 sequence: CASNGRSSTNEKLFF. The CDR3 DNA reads TGTGCCAGCAATGGGAGATCCTCAACTAATGAAAAACTGTTTTTT.

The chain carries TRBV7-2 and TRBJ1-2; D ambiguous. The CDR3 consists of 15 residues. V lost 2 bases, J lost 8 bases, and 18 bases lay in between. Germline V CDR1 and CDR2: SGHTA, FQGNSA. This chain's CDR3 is CASSLILATTPGYTF. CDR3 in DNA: TGTGCCAGCAGCTTAATTCTGGCAACCACCCCGGGCTACACCTTC.

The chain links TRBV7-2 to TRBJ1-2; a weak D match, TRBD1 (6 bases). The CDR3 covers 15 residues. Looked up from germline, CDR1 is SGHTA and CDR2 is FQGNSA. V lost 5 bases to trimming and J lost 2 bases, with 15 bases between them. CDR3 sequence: CASSPGGHSNYGYTF. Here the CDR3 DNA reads TGTGCCAGCAGCCCGGGGGGGCATTCCAACTATGGCTACACCTTC.

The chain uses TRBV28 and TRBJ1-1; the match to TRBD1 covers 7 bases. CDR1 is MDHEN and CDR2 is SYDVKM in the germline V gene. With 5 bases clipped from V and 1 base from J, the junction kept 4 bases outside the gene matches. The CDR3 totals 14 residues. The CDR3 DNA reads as TGTGCCAGCAGTGCGGGACAGTCGAACACTGAAGCTTTCTTT. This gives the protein CASSAGQSNTEAFF.

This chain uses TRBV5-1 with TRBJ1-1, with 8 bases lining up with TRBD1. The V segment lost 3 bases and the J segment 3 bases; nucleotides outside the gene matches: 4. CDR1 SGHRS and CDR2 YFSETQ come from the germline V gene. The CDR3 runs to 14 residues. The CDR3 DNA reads TGCGCCAGCAGCTCCGGGACAGGATACACTGAAGCTTTCTTT. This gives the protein CASSSGTGYTEAFF. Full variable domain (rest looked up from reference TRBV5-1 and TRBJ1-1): KAGVTQTPRYLIKTRGQQVTLSCSPISGHRSVSWYQQTPGQGLQFLFEYFSETQRNKGNFPGRFSGRQFSNSRSEMNVSTLELGDSALYLCASSSGTGYTEAFFGQGTRLTVV.

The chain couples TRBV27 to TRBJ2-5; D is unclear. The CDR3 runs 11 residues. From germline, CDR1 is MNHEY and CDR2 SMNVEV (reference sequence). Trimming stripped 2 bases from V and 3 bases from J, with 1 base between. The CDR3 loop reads CASSLEETQYF. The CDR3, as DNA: TGTGCCAGCAGTTTAGAAGAGACCCAGTACTTC.

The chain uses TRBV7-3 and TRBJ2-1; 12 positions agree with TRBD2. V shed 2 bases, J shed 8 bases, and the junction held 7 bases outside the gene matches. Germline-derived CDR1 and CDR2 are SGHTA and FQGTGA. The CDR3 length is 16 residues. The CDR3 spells CASSLGGLAGLDEQFF. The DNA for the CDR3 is TGTGCCAGCAGCTTAGGCGGACTAGCGGGACTGGATGAGCAGTTCTTC.

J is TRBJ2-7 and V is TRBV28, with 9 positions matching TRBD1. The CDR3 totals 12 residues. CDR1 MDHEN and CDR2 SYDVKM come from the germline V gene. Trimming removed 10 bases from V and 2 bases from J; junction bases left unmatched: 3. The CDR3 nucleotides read TGTGCCACCGGGACAGGGCCCTACGAGCAGTACTTC. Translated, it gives CATGTGPYEQYF. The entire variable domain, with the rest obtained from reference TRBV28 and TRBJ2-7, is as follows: DVKVTQSSRYLVKRTGEKVFLECVQDMDHENMFWYRQDPGLGLRLIYFSYDVKMKEKGDIPEGYSVSREKKERFSLILESASTNQTSMYLCATGTGPYEQYFGPGTRLTVT.

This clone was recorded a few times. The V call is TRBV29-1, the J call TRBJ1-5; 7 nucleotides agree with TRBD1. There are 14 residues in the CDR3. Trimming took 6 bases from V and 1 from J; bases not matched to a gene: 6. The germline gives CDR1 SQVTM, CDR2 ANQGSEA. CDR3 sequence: CSVATGLSNQPQHF. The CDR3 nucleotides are TGCAGCGTCGCGACAGGGTTAAGCAATCAGCCCCAGCATTTT.

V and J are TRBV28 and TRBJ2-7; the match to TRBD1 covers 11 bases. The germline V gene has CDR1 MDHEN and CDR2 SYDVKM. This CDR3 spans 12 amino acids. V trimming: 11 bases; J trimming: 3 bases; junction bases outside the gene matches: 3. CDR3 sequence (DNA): TGTGCCTCCGGGACAGGGGGCTACGAGCAGTACTTC. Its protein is CASGTGGYEQYF.

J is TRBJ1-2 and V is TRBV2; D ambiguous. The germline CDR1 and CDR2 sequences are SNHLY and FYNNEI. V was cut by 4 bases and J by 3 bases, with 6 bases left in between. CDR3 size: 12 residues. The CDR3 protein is CASSVGHYGYTF. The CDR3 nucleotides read TGTGCCAGCAGTGTCGGCCACTATGGCTACACCTTC.

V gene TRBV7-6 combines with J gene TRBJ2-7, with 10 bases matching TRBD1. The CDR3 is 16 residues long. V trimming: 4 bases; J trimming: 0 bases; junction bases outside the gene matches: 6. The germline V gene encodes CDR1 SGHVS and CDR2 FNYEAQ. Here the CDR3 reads CASSSARTGGSYEQYF. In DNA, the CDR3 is TGTGCCAGCAGCTCGGCCCGGACAGGGGGCTCCTACGAGCAGTACTTC.

The CDR3 region is CASSLLGTSSSYEQYF. The DNA for the CDR3 is TGCGCCAGCAGCTTGCTCGGGACAAGCAGCTCCTACGAGCAGTACTTC. The J gene is TRBJ2-7, the V gene TRBV5-1; D is perhaps TRBD1 (6 bases). Trimming took 1 base from V and 0 from J, leaving 14 bases between them. This CDR3 is built from 16 residues. Germline V gene lookup returns CDR1 SGHRS and CDR2 YFSETQ. Looking up the rest from reference TRBV5-1 and TRBJ2-7 gives the full variable domain: KAGVTQTPRYLIKTRGQQVTLSCSPISGHRSVSWYQQTPGQGLQFLFEYFSETQRNKGNFPGRFSGRQFSNSRSEMNVSTLELGDSALYLCASSLLGTSSSYEQYFGPGTRLTVT.

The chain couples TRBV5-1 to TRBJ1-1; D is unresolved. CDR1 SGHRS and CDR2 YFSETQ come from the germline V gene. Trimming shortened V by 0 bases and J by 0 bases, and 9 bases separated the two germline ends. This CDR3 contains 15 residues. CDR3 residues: CASSLGTTMNTEAFF. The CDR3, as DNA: TGCGCCAGCAGCTTGGGTACCACCATGAACACTGAAGCTTTCTTT.

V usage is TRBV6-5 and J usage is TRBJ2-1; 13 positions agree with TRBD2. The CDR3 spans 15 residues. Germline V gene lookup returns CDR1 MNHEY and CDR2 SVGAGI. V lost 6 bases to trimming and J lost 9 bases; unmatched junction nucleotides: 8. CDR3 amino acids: CASRQLAGGRSEQFF. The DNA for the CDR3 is TGTGCCAGCAGACAACTAGCGGGGGGGCGAAGTGAGCAGTTCTTC.

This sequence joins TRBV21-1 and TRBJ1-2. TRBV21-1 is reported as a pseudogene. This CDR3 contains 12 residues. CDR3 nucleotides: TGTGCCAGAGGGTCGGGTAACTATGGCTACACCTTC. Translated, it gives CARGSGNYGYTF.

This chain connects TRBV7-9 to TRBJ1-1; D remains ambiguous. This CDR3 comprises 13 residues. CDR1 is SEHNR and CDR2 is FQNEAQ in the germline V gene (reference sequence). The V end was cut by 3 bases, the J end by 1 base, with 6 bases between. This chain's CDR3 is CASSFTANTEAFF. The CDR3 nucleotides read TGTGCCAGCAGCTTTACGGCGAACACTGAAGCTTTCTTT.

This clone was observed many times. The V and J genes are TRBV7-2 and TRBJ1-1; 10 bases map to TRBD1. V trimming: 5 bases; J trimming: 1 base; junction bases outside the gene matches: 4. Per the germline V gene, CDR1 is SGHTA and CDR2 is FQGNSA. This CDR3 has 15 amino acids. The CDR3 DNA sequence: TGTGCCAGCAGCGCGCGACAGGGGGCGAACACTGAAGCTTTCTTT. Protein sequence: CASSARQGANTEAFF.

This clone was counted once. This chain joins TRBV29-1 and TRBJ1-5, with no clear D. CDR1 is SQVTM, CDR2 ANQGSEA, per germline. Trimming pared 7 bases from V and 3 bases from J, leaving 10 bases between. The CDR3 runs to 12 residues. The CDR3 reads CSAVGHNQPQHF. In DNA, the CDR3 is TGCAGCGCCGTAGGGCACAATCAGCCCCAGCATTTT.

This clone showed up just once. DNA of the CDR3: TGTGCCAGCAGCCGACCCCCCAGGTTCAACGAGCAGTACTTC. Amino acids: CASSRPPRFNEQYF. V is TRBV7-2 and J is TRBJ2-7; the D is unclear. Germline values: CDR1 SGHTA, CDR2 FQGNSA. V was clipped by 5 bases and J by 5 bases, with 16 bases between them. The CDR3 sequence is 14 residues long.